Below are 22 T cell receptor beta chains sequenced from a single sample in a study of cytotoxic CD8 clonotypes in ibrutinib-treated CLL. Generated by immunoSEQ multiplex PCR, the TCRdb table keeps only in-frame clones and is missing some. The sample lists 300,000 to 350,000 clones; roughly 80% were seen once. The material was PBMCs, obtained before ibrutinib treatment. The origin of the receptors is a human donor with chronic lymphocytic leukemia.

In its sample, this clone was seen once. The rearrangement uses TRBV30 and TRBJ2-1; D may match TRBD1 or TRBD2 (5 bases each). This CDR3 is built from 11 residues. Germline loops: CDR1 GTSNPN, CDR2 SVGIG (reference sequence). V was clipped by 4 bases and J by 7 bases, with 8 bases between them. This CDR3 reads CAWKGTNEQFF. The CDR3, as DNA: TGTGCCTGGAAGGGGACGAATGAGCAGTTCTTC. The complete variable domain, with remaining parts taken from reference TRBV30 and TRBJ2-1, reads SQTIHQWPATLVQPVGSPLSLECTVEGTSNPNLYWYRQAAGRGLQLLFYSVGIGQISSEVPQNLSASRPQDRQFILSSKKLLLSDSGFYLCAWKGTNEQFFGPGTRLTVL.

The rearrangement links TRBV7-9 to TRBJ2-7; D is perhaps TRBD2 (6 bases). The germline V and J ends were trimmed by 1 base and 3 bases, with 19 bases remaining between them. Looked up from germline, CDR1 is SEHNR and CDR2 is FQNEAQ (reference sequence). This CDR3 is 17 amino acids long. The CDR3 DNA follows: TGTGCCAGCAGCTTAGTCGGCGGGGACTGGAGAAACTACGAGCAGTACTTC. Translating gives CASSLVGGDWRNYEQYF.

This chain joins TRBV2 and TRBJ2-1, with a weak D call TRBD2 (6 bases). The CDR3 spans 16 residues. Per germline, CDR1 SNHLY and CDR2 FYNNEI. The ends were cut back, 5 bases at V and 0 bases at J, with 14 bases in the middle. The CDR3 protein is CASSIRLETSYNEQFF. The DNA of the CDR3 is TGTGCCAGCAGTATACGACTAGAAACCTCCTACAATGAGCAGTTCTTC.

The V gene is TRBV14, the J gene TRBJ2-1, with TRBD2 as a possible D gene (5 bases). CDR3 length equals 15 residues. V shed 4 bases and J shed 5 bases, with 15 bases lying between them. The germline CDR1 and CDR2 sequences are SGHDN and FVKESK. Here the CDR3 DNA reads TGTGCCAGCAGCCCCCGGAGAGGGTACAACAATGAGCAGTTCTTC. Protein: CASSPRRGYNNEQFF.

This clone has more than one count but fewer than ten. The chain combines TRBV9 with TRBJ1-2, with D uncertain. V shed 0 bases and J shed 0 bases, with 9 bases lying between them. Germline values: CDR1 SGDLS, CDR2 YYNGEE. CDR3 length equals 15 residues. The CDR3 here is CASSVVVGPNYGYTF. In nucleotides, the CDR3 is TGTGCCAGCAGCGTAGTGGTCGGACCTAACTATGGCTACACCTTC.

The J gene is TRBJ2-7, the V gene TRBV18, with a possible D match to TRBD2 (6 bases). Germline V gene data show CDR1 as KGHSH and CDR2 as LQKENI. The CDR3 sequence is 14 residues long. V was shortened by 3 bases and J by 3 bases, with 12 bases between the two germline ends. The CDR3 nucleotides are TGTGCCAGCTCACCGGGCGGGACTTACTACGAGCAGTACTTC. The encoded protein is CASSPGGTYYEQYF.

The chain employs TRBV2 and TRBJ1-4, with a possible D match to TRBD1 (6 bases). The CDR3 length is 14 residues. Germline lookup yields CDR1 SNHLY and CDR2 FYNNEI. V dropped 4 bases and J dropped 8 bases, with 14 bases sitting between them. The CDR3 nucleotides read TGTGCCAGCAGTGTGCGCAGGGGCCCAGAAAAACTGTTTTTT. As protein: CASSVRRGPEKLFF.

The genes are TRBV7-2 and TRBJ1-3; D is uncertain. In germline, CDR1 is SGHTA, CDR2 FQGNSA. This CDR3 region has 14 residues. V lost 0 bases and J lost 8, with 11 bases in between. In nucleotides, the CDR3 is TGTGCCAGCAGCTTAGCTGGAGCTCGGGACACCATATATTTT. This translates into CASSLAGARDTIYF.

The chain carries TRBV10-3 and TRBJ2-1, with TRBD1 matching 7 bases. Germline assignment: CDR1 ENHRY and CDR2 SYGVKD. This CDR3 comprises 16 residues. Trimming removed 1 base from V and 1 base from J; junction bases left unmatched: 4. CDR3 nucleotides: TGTGCCATCAGTGAGTACGGGACAGTGTCCTACAATGAGCAGTTCTTC. Protein: CAISEYGTVSYNEQFF.

This clone was recorded a few times. The J gene is TRBJ1-2, the V gene TRBV18; D is undetermined. CDR1 and CDR2 from the germline V gene are KGHSH and LQKENI. With 2 bases removed from V and 5 bases from J, the gap between germline ends came to 12 bases. The length of the CDR3 is 14 residues. DNA for the CDR3: TGTGCCAGCTCACCAAGCAATCTAGATTATGGCTACACCTTC. Translating gives CASSPSNLDYGYTF.

This clone was seen just once. This chain links TRBV28 with TRBJ1-4; possibly TRBD1 for D (5 bases). Germline loops: CDR1 MDHEN, CDR2 SYDVKM. Trimming took 6 bases from V and 8 from J, leaving 19 bases between them. The CDR3 runs to 15 residues. CDR3 amino acids: CASRASVGVSEKLFF. In nucleotides, the CDR3 is TGTGCCAGCAGAGCCTCGGTGGGGGTATCCGAAAAACTGTTTTTT.

The rearrangement joins TRBV7-3 to TRBJ2-7; 8 nucleotides match TRBD2. From germline, CDR1 is SGHTA and CDR2 FQGTGA. V lost 6 bases and J lost 4; bases outside the gene matches: 11. This CDR3 contains 15 residues. CDR3 bases: TGTGCCAGCAGTTTGAGCGGGAGCCTCCAATACGAGCAGTACTTC. Protein sequence: CASSLSGSLQYEQYF. Using reference TRBV7-3 and TRBJ2-7 for the parts outside the CDR3, the full variable domain is GAGVSQTPSNKVTEKGKYVELRCDPISGHTALYWYRQSLGQGPEFLIYFQGTGAADDSGLPNDRFFAVRPEGSVSTLKIQRTERGDSAVYLCASSLSGSLQYEQYFGPGTRLTVT.

V and J are TRBV6-6 and TRBJ2-7; 8 bases agree with TRBD1. J was trimmed by 3 bases and V by 6 bases; bases with no gene match: 13. CDR3 length: 16 amino acids. Germline-derived CDR1 and CDR2 are MNHNY and SVGAGI (reference sequence). This CDR3 reads CASSPPATGAFYEQYF. Written as DNA, the CDR3 is TGTGCCAGCAGCCCCCCCGCGACAGGGGCATTCTACGAGCAGTACTTC.

The DNA of the CDR3 is TGCGCCAGCAGCTCACAGGGGTACGAAGAGACCCAGTACTTC. Translated: CASSSQGYEETQYF. The V and J genes are TRBV5-1 and TRBJ2-5; the match to TRBD1 covers 7 bases. The CDR3 is 14 residues long. Germline lookup yields CDR1 SGHRS and CDR2 YFSETQ. With 3 bases clipped from V and 3 bases from J, the junction kept 5 bases outside the gene matches.

The chain employs TRBV10-3 and TRBJ2-7, with a possible D match to TRBD1 (5 bases). Germline CDR1 reads ENHRY; CDR2 reads SYGVKD. This CDR3 comprises 12 residues. Trimming removed 6 bases at V and 4 bases at J, with 10 bases between. This CDR3 reads CAISSDTYEQYF. CDR3 DNA: TGTGCCATCAGCTCGGACACTTACGAGCAGTACTTC.

This clone was seen a handful of times. The genes are TRBV5-6 and TRBJ2-7; TRBD1 aligns across 10 bases. The V gene's germline CDR1 is SGHDT and CDR2 YYEEEE. This CDR3 region has 16 residues. Trimming at V came to 2 bases and at J to 2 bases, leaving 7 bases not matched to a gene. The CDR3 reads CASSFPRGTGAYEQYF. CDR3 in DNA: TGTGCCAGCAGCTTTCCCCGGGGGACAGGGGCCTACGAGCAGTACTTC.

The V and J genes are TRBV27 and TRBJ1-5; weak D call: TRBD1 (5 bases). This CDR3 comprises 15 residues. Germline lookup yields CDR1 MNHEY and CDR2 SMNVEV (reference sequence). V shed 11 bases and J shed 0 bases, with 17 bases lying between them. CDR3 amino acids: CAPRRDLHSNQPQHF. For the CDR3, the DNA is TGTGCCCCCCGTAGGGACCTCCATAGCAATCAGCCCCAGCATTTT.

The chain is built from TRBV9 and TRBJ2-7; D might be TRBD2 (5 bases). The length of the CDR3 is 13 residues. Trimming took 4 bases from V and 2 from J, leaving 10 bases between them. The V gene's germline CDR1 is SGDLS and CDR2 YYNGEE. The CDR3 region is CASSPRGTYEQYF. The CDR3 nucleotides read TGTGCCAGCAGCCCCCGGGGTACCTACGAGCAGTACTTC.

This clone was observed a handful of times. This chain links TRBV9 with TRBJ1-3; no firm D call. Per the germline V gene, CDR1 is SGDLS and CDR2 is YYNGEE. CDR3 size: 13 residues. V dropped 1 base and J dropped 4 bases, with 6 bases sitting between them. The chain's CDR3 is CASSVNRGNTIYF. The CDR3 nucleotides are TGTGCCAGCAGCGTAAACAGAGGAAACACCATATATTTT.

The gene calls are TRBV29-1 and TRBJ2-3; no firm D call. CDR1 SQVTM and CDR2 ANQGSEA come from the germline V gene. CDR3 length: 13 residues. V lost 6 bases and J lost 2, with 12 bases in between. CDR3 loop: CSVHSTLTDTQYF. For the CDR3, the DNA is TGCAGCGTACACTCGACCCTCACAGATACGCAGTATTTT.

The chain links TRBV5-1 to TRBJ2-5; D may be TRBD1 (6 bases). The germline CDR1 and CDR2 sequences are SGHRS and YFSETQ. This CDR3 contains 14 residues. Trimming cost V 2 bases and J 3 bases, with 11 bases left between them. The CDR3 region is CASSLLGGEETQYF. CDR3 nucleotide sequence: TGCGCCAGCAGCTTACTAGGGGGAGAAGAGACCCAGTACTTC.

This chain links TRBV19 with TRBJ2-3; 7 bases fit TRBD1. V dropped 2 bases and J dropped 2; count of bases not matched to a gene: 1. The CDR3 consists of 14 residues. From germline, CDR1 is LNHDA and CDR2 SQIVND (reference sequence). The CDR3 nucleotides read TGTGCCAGTAGTATAAGGGGGCCCACAGATACGCAGTATTTT. It translates to CASSIRGPTDTQYF.